Shown below are 2 T cell receptor beta chains from a single sample sequenced in a study of CD8+CD57+ T cells in acquired aplastic anemia. In patients chosen for sequencing, flow cytometry had shown CD8+CD57+ cell expansion. The TCR beta profiling, which covered VDJ combination and CDR3 sequence, was carried out using genomic DNA as the template. TCRdb re-called the reads through MiXCR, storing one row per CDR3 protein. The data contain hundreds of thousands of distinct CDR3 sequences, less than 60% of them singletons. The sequencing sample was made of sorted CD4+, CD8+, or CD8+CD57+ T cells (not recorded which) from PBMCs. The receptors come from a human donor with aplastic anemia.

This clonotype was seen repeatedly, ten times or more. The chain links TRBV12-3 or TRBV12-4 to TRBJ1-1; D ambiguous. Trimming removed 4 bases from V and 3 bases from J, with 15 bases in between. The CDR3 has 15 residues. The CDR3 region is CASSSHSYRDTEAFF. Here the CDR3 DNA reads TGTGCCAGCAGTTCCCATTCGTACCGGGACACTGAAGCTTTCTTT.

At least ten counts were recorded for this clonotype. The V and J genes are TRBV12-3 or TRBV12-4 and TRBJ1-2; TRBD1 matches 9 bases. Trimming at V came to 6 bases and at J to 8 bases, leaving 10 bases not matched to a gene. This CDR3 contains 14 residues. The DNA for the CDR3 is TGTGCCAGCAGCCAACAGACAGGGGGATACGGCTACACCTTC. This translates into CASSQQTGGYGYTF.